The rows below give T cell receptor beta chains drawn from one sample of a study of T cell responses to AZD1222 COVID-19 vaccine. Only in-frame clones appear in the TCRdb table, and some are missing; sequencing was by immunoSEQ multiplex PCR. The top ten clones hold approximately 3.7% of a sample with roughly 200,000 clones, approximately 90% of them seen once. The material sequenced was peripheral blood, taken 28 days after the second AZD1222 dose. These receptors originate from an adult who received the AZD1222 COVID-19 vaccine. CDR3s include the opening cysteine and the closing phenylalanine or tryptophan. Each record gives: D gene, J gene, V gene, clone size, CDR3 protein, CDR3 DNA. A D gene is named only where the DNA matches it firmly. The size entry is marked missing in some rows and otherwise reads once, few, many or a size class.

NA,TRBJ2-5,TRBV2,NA,CASRSRDGRSSPKETQYF,TGTGCCAGCAGGAGCCGGGACGGCAGATCCTCTCCAAAAGAGACCCAGTACTTC
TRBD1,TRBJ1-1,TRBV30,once,CAWSDRGNTEAFF,TGTGCCTGGAGTGACAGGGGGAACACTGAAGCTTTCTTT
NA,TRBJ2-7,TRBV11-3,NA,CASSPGGGQEAGASEQYF,TGTGCCAGCAGCCCAGGGGGGGGGCAAGAGGCGGGAGCGAGCGAGCAGTACTTC
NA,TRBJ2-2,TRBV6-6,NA,CASSGQGRANGELFF,TGTGCCAGCAGTGGCCAGGGGAGGGCCAACGGGGAGCTGTTTTTT
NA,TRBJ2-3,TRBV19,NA,CASSRTQFVSTDTQYF,TGTGCCAGTAGTAGGACACAGTTCGTCAGCACAGATACGCAGTATTTT
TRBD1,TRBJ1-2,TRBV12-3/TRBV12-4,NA,CASRGDRLYGYTF,TGTGCCAGCAGGGGGGACAGACTCTATGGCTACACCTTC
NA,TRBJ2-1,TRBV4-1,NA,CASSHGTFSGQFGNEQFF,TGCGCCAGCAGCCACGGGACGTTCTCCGGCCAATTCGGCAATGAGCAGTTCTTC
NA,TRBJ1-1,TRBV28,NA,CASSFSRGVYMNTEAFF,TGTGCCAGCAGTTTCAGTAGGGGGGTTTATATGAACACTGAAGCTTTCTTT
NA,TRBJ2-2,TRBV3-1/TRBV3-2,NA,CASSRLRGRRETANTGELFF,TGTGCCAGCAGCCGACTTAGGGGGCGGCGGGAAACGGCGAACACCGGGGAGCTGTTTTTT
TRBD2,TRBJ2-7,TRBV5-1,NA,CASGEGRSDYEQYF,TGCGCCAGCGGGGAGGGGCGGTCTGACTACGAGCAGTACTTC
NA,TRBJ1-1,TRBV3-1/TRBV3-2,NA,CASGWDGNTEAFF,TGTGCCAGCGGCTGGGACGGGAACACTGAAGCTTTCTTT
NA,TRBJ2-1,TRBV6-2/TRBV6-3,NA,CASSYSELGEQFF,TGTGCCAGCAGTTACTCTGAGTTAGGGGAGCAGTTCTTC
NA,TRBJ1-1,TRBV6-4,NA,CASSDWAGNTEAFF,TGTGCCAGCAGTGATTGGGCGGGGAACACTGAAGCTTTCTTT
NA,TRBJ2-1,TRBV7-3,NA,CASSFGNEQFF,TGTGCCAGCAGCTTCGGCAATGAGCAGTTCTTC
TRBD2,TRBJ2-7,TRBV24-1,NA,CATSDRGGLGGEQYF,TGTGCCACCAGTGATAGAGGGGGACTAGGTGGGGAGCAGTACTTC
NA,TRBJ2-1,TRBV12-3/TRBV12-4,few,CASSLGFYEQFF,TGTGCCAGCAGTTTAGGGTTCTATGAGCAGTTCTTC
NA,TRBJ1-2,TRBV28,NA,CASSFLKAGGYTF,TGTGCCAGCAGTTTTTTGAAGGCGGGGGGCTACACCTTC
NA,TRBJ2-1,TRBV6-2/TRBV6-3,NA,CASSGGGADNEQFF,TGTGCCAGCAGCGGCGGTGGGGCGGACAATGAGCAGTTCTTC
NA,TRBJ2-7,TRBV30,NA,CAWSGGGYEQYF,TGTGCCTGGAGTGGAGGGGGCTACGAGCAGTACTTC
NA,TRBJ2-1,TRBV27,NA,CASSLDGGYNEQFF,TGTGCCAGCAGCCTCGATGGAGGCTACAATGAGCAGTTCTTC
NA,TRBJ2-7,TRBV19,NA,CASSLTPALYTYEQYF,TGTGCCAGTAGTCTGACCCCGGCCCTTTATACCTACGAGCAGTACTTC
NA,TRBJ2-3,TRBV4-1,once,CASSQFIVSTDTQYF,TGCGCCAGCAGCCAATTCATTGTTAGCACAGATACGCAGTATTTT
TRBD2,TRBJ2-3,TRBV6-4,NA,CASSTSGSATDTQYF,TGTGCCAGCAGTACTAGCGGGAGTGCCACAGATACGCAGTATTTT
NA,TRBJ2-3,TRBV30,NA,CAWSAGTDLGTDTQYF,TGTGCCTGGAGTGCGGGGACTGACTTAGGCACAGATACGCAGTATTTT
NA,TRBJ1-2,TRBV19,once,CASSMEAGWTSYGYTF,TGTGCCAGTAGTATGGAGGCAGGCTGGACCAGTTATGGCTACACCTTC
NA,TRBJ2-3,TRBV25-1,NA,CASSEGRSTDTQYF,TGTGCCAGCAGTGAAGGCAGGTCCACAGATACGCAGTATTTT